Here is one TCR beta chain with its context. The CDR3 covers 12 residues. In germline, CDR1 is SQVTM, CDR2 ANQGSEA. V lost 4 bases, J lost 8 bases, and 11 bases lay in between. The data were obtained in a study of blood T cell repertoires in COVID-19. Sequencing was performed with immunoSEQ multiplex PCR; in TCRdb, only in-frame clones are kept and a portion is missing. The sample yields 180,000 or so clones, about 80% seen once. The sequenced material came from PBMCs or T cells enriched from blood (not recorded which). The sequence was collected from a man aged 55 to 70 who had been exposed to COVID-19. The chain has TRBV29-1 and TRBJ1-4; no clear D. CDR3 bases: TGCAGCGTTGCTGTGGGCCCGGAAAAACTGTTTTTT. This gives the protein CSVAVGPEKLFF.